Listed here are 29 T cell receptor beta chains from one sample, sequenced in a study of OX40 agonist ivuxolimab in advanced cancers. The repertoire was sequenced with immunoSEQ multiplex PCR; TCRdb's copy has only in-frame clones and lacks some. The sample lists about 47,000 clones, roughly 84% occurring once. Specimen: CD4+ or CD8+ T cells sorted from blood, collected in a trial of the OX40 agonist ivuxolimab. The receptors originated from an adult with an advanced solid tumor such as melanoma, head and neck, liver or kidney cancer.

The chain carries TRBV19 and TRBJ1-3, with a tentative D call TRBD1 (5 bases). The CDR3 runs to 16 residues. Germline V gene lookup returns CDR1 LNHDA and CDR2 SQIVND (reference sequence). The V end was cut by 2 bases, the J end by 3 bases, with 14 bases between. The CDR3 here is CASSIPREGFGNTIYF. Here the CDR3 DNA reads TGTGCCAGTAGTATACCCAGGGAAGGATTTGGAAACACCATATATTTT.

V gene TRBV7-9 combines with J gene TRBJ2-1; 13 positions match TRBD2. J lost 0 bases, V lost 4 bases, and 9 bases had no gene match. Germline-derived CDR1 and CDR2 are SEHNR and FQNEAQ (reference sequence). CDR3 size: 19 residues. CDR3 coding DNA: TGTGCCAGCAGCTCCACCGGGACTAGCGGGAAGAGCTCCTACAATGAGCAGTTCTTC. Encoded protein: CASSSTGTSGKSSYNEQFF.

The chain combines TRBV9 with TRBJ2-7; no clear D gene. The CDR3 covers 17 residues. The ends were cut back, 0 bases at V and 0 bases at J, with 16 bases in the middle. Germline loops: CDR1 SGDLS, CDR2 YYNGEE. As DNA, the CDR3 is TGTGCCAGCAGCGTAGCTGAGACACCCATTCCCTCCTACGAGCAGTACTTC. Protein product: CASSVAETPIPSYEQYF.

This clone showed up just once. This chain uses TRBV5-6 with TRBJ2-7; no clear D. From germline, CDR1 is SGHDT and CDR2 YYEEEE. With 0 bases removed from V and 2 bases from J, the gap between germline ends came to 9 bases. The CDR3 consists of 14 residues. Written as DNA, the CDR3 is TGTGCCAGCAGCTTGGCCAGCAGGCCCTACGAGCAGTACTTC. It codes for CASSLASRPYEQYF.

This clone came up once. Germline and junction disagree at one end, which may indicate a read error. CDR3 in amino acids: CASRQDRGSSYEQYF. The CDR3 DNA reads TGCGCCAGCCGCCAAGATAGGGGTAGCTCCTACGAGCAGTACTTC. V gene TRBV4-3 combines with J gene TRBJ2-7; TRBD1 is a possible D gene (5 bases). The length of the CDR3 is 15 residues. Germline lookup yields CDR1 LGHNA and CDR2 YSLEER.

Written as DNA, the CDR3 is TGTGCCAGCAGTGACCCACAGGGTTATAATTCACCCCTCCACTTT. Translating gives CASSDPQGYNSPLHF. The genes are TRBV6-4 and TRBJ1-6, with D perhaps TRBD1 (6 bases). The CDR3 contains 15 residues. The germline gives CDR1 MRHNA, CDR2 SNTAGT. Trimming pared 2 bases from V and 4 bases from J, leaving 9 bases between.

Turning to this clone: The same CDR3 is also encoded by other DNA sequences in this sample. This chain connects TRBV5-6 to TRBJ1-5, with D uncertain. The CDR3 loop spans 14 amino acids. V lost 1 base to trimming and J lost 2 bases, with 7 bases between them. The V gene's germline CDR1 is SGHDT and CDR2 YYEEEE. The CDR3 protein is CASSLSAGNQPQHF. In DNA, the CDR3 is TGTGCCAGCAGCTTGTCGGCAGGCAATCAGCCCCAGCATTTT.

The rearrangement joins TRBV15 to TRBJ2-7; the D call may be TRBD1 or TRBD2 (6 bases each). The CDR3 is 15 amino acids. Germline-derived CDR1 and CDR2 are LNHNV and YYDKDF (reference sequence). V was shortened by 3 bases and J by 6 bases, with 18 bases between the two germline ends. CDR3 protein: CATSSPGADSSEQYF. CDR3 nucleotides: TGTGCCACCAGCAGCCCGGGGGCGGATTCATCCGAGCAGTACTTC.

The chain joins TRBV7-9 to TRBJ2-6, with TRBD1 identical over 11 bases. J was trimmed by 0 bases and V by 5 bases; bases with no gene match: 9. The V gene's germline CDR1 is SEHNR and CDR2 FQNEAQ (reference sequence). The CDR3 runs to 19 residues. The CDR3 region has the DNA TGTGCCAGCAGCCCTGGGACAGGGGGATGGACCTCTGGGGCCAACGTCCTGACTTTC. Protein sequence: CASSPGTGGWTSGANVLTF. Filled out from reference TRBV7-9 and TRBJ2-6, the complete variable domain reads DTGVSQNPRHKITKRGQNVTFRCDPISEHNRLYWYRQTLGQGPEFLTYFQNEAQLEKSRLLSDRFSAERPKGSFSTLEIQRTEQGDSAMYLCASSPGTGGWTSGANVLTFGAGSRLTVL.

The V and J genes are TRBV28 and TRBJ2-7; TRBD1 aligns across 7 bases. The CDR3 has 14 residues. V trimming: 6 bases; J trimming: 0 bases; junction bases outside the gene matches: 5. Looked up from germline, CDR1 is MDHEN and CDR2 is SYDVKM. This chain's CDR3 is CASSQTGNSYEQYF. The CDR3 DNA follows: TGTGCCAGCAGCCAGACAGGGAACTCCTACGAGCAGTACTTC.

The chain joins TRBV9 to TRBJ2-3; D possibly uses TRBD1 or TRBD2 (6 bases each). Trimming removed 2 bases at V and 4 bases at J, with 11 bases between. Germline-derived CDR1 and CDR2 are SGDLS and YYNGEE. The CDR3 covers 14 residues. DNA of the CDR3: TGTGCCAGCAGCGTCGGGGGCGCGTCAGATACGCAGTATTTT. This codes for CASSVGGASDTQYF.

This CDR3 reads CASSFGTGGNGYTF. CDR3 coding DNA: TGTGCCAGCAGCTTCGGGACAGGGGGAAATGGCTACACCTTC. This rearrangement joins TRBV5-4 to TRBJ1-2; TRBD1 agrees at 11 bases. Germline V gene data show CDR1 as SGHNT and CDR2 as YYREEE (reference sequence). This CDR3 spans 14 amino acids. The V segment lost 2 bases and the J segment 6 bases; nucleotides outside the gene matches: 3.

The rearrangement uses TRBV11-2 and TRBJ1-2, with D possibly being TRBD1 (5 bases). The CDR3 sequence is 15 residues long. With 5 bases removed from V and 5 bases from J, the gap between germline ends came to 18 bases. Germline-derived CDR1 and CDR2 are SGHAT and FQNNGV. The CDR3 DNA reads TGTGCCAGCAGCCCGTCGGGGGGAATATGGTATGGCTACACCTTC. The encoded protein is CASSPSGGIWYGYTF. Filled out from reference TRBV11-2 and TRBJ1-2, the complete variable domain reads EAGVAQSPRYKIIEKRQSVAFWCNPISGHATLYWYQQILGQGPKLLIQFQNNGVVDDSQLPKDRFSAERLKGVDSTLKIQPAKLEDSAVYLCASSPSGGIWYGYTFGSGTRLTVV.

This rearrangement joins TRBV5-4 to TRBJ2-2; 13 nucleotides match TRBD2. V shed 3 bases, J shed 6 bases, and the junction held 5 bases outside the gene matches. This CDR3 has 16 residues. Germline values: CDR1 SGHNT, CDR2 YYREEE (reference sequence). CDR3 bases: TGTGCCAGCAGCTCGGGACTAGCGGGGACGGCCGGGGAGCTGTTTTTT. The encoded protein is CASSSGLAGTAGELFF. Filled out from reference TRBV5-4 and TRBJ2-2, the complete variable domain reads ETGVTQSPTHLIKTRGQQVTLRCSSQSGHNTVSWYQQALGQGPQFIFQYYREEENGRGNFPPRFSGLQFPNYSSELNVNALELDDSALYLCASSSGLAGTAGELFFGEGSRLTVL.

The chain is built from TRBV27 and TRBJ2-7, with no clear D. The V end lost 5 bases, the J end lost 0 bases, and 8 bases lay between the germline ends. This CDR3 comprises 13 residues. CDR1 MNHEY and CDR2 SMNVEV come from the germline V gene (reference sequence). In nucleotides, the CDR3 is TGTGCCAGCAGTCCCCCCGGCTCCTACGAGCAGTACTTC. Protein product: CASSPPGSYEQYF.

The genes are TRBV7-9 and TRBJ1-2, with D perhaps matching TRBD1 (6 bases). The CDR3 totals 14 residues. V was shortened by 5 bases and J by 8 bases, with 18 bases between the two germline ends. The germline V gene has CDR1 SEHNR and CDR2 FQNEAQ (reference sequence). The CDR3 DNA reads as TGTGCCAGCAGCCTAACACAGGGCCCAGAGGGCTACACCTTC. Residues: CASSLTQGPEGYTF.

V is TRBV4-1 and J is TRBJ2-7; D may be TRBD2 (8 bases). Deletions cut 1 base from V and 3 bases from J, with 19 bases between. The CDR3 is made up of 17 amino acids. Germline V gene data show CDR1 as MGHRA and CDR2 as YSYEKL. Written as DNA, the CDR3 is TGCGCCAGCAGCCAAGTCCCGGGAGGGACAGTCTTCTACGAGCAGTACTTC. It encodes CASSQVPGGTVFYEQYF.

The chain recombines TRBV27 with TRBJ2-3, with 10 bases that match TRBD2. Germline V gene sequence: CDR1 MNHEY, CDR2 SMNVEV (reference sequence). The CDR3 consists of 15 residues. Trimming took 5 bases from V and 1 from J; bases not matched to a gene: 3. In DNA, the CDR3 is TGTGCCAGCAGTGACCTAGCGGGGGGCACAGATACGCAGTATTTT. It yields the protein CASSDLAGGTDTQYF.

The chain uses TRBV5-4 and TRBJ2-7, with 7 bases matching TRBD1. CDR1 is SGHNT and CDR2 is YYREEE in the germline V gene (reference sequence). The CDR3 contains 16 residues. The V gene end was trimmed by 4 bases and the J gene end by 1 base; junction bases not matched to a gene: 11. This chain's CDR3 is CASSQDPGQISYEQYF. As DNA, the CDR3 is TGTGCCAGCAGCCAAGATCCGGGACAGATATCCTACGAGCAGTACTTC.

A note on this clone: A much larger clone lies a single base off, so this may be a read error. In the same sample, other DNA sequences code for this CDR3. The V and J genes are TRBV5-4 and TRBJ1-1; D is unclear. Germline values: CDR1 SGHNT, CDR2 YYREEE (reference sequence). Between the trimmed V and J ends, which lost 4 bases and 6 bases, there was a span of 16 bases. CDR3 length: 14 amino acids. The CDR3 DNA reads as TGTGCCAGCAGCCAAGATTTGGGCATGGCTGAAGCTTTCTTT. This translates into CASSQDLGMAEAFF. Filled out from reference TRBV5-4 and TRBJ1-1, the complete variable domain reads ETGVTQSPTHLIKTRGQQVTLRCSSQSGHNTVSWYQQALGQGPQFIFQYYREEENGRGNFPPRFSGLQFPNYSSELNVNALELDDSALYLCASSQDLGMAEAFFGQGTRLTVV.

This clone was detected once. The J gene is TRBJ1-2, the V gene TRBV28; 9 bases map to TRBD1. The CDR3 consists of 15 residues. Germline V gene lookup returns CDR1 MDHEN and CDR2 SYDVKM. Trimming at V came to 4 bases and at J to 3 bases, leaving 6 bases not matched to a gene. DNA of the CDR3: TGTGCCAGCAGTTCAACAGGGGGCTCGGACTATGGCTACACCTTC. Translating gives CASSSTGGSDYGYTF.

The J gene is TRBJ2-1, the V gene TRBV5-4; D call uncertain. The ends were cut back, 0 bases at V and 4 bases at J, with 14 bases in the middle. The CDR3 loop spans 16 amino acids. Per germline, CDR1 SGHNT and CDR2 YYREEE (reference sequence). Written as DNA, the CDR3 is TGTGCCAGCAGCTTGGTTTATTCTGGCAGATACAATGAGCAGTTCTTC. Translation gives CASSLVYSGRYNEQFF.

This rearrangement joins TRBV7-2 to TRBJ2-4; no clear D gene. V shed 1 base and J shed 5 bases, with 12 bases lying between them. Germline V gene sequence: CDR1 SGHTA, CDR2 FQGNSA. This CDR3 region has 15 residues. CDR3 loop: CASSLGGVAQNIQYF. The CDR3 coding sequence is TGTGCCAGCAGCTTAGGTGGTGTGGCCCAAAACATTCAGTACTTC.

The chain is built from TRBV2 and TRBJ2-7; D not resolved. This CDR3 is built from 12 residues. Germline V gene data show CDR1 as SNHLY and CDR2 as FYNNEI. Trimming removed 7 bases at V and 0 bases at J, with 7 bases between. CDR3 sequence (DNA): TGTGCCAGCAATCCGGCCTCCTACGAGCAGTACTTC. This gives the protein CASNPASYEQYF.

In this sample, this clone turned up once. This chain links TRBV29-1 with TRBJ2-5; D possibly corresponds to TRBD2 (6 bases). The DNA end lines up better with TRBJ2-7; the J call may be wrong. CDR3 length: 13 residues. Germline CDR1 and CDR2: SQVTM and ANQGSEA. CDR3 nucleotide sequence: TGCAGCGTTGCTCCTAGCGTCCCCTACGAGCAGTACTTC. Translating gives CSVAPSVPYEQYF.

This chain's CDR3 is CASSLRESTGELFF. Written as DNA, the CDR3 is TGTGCCAGCAGTTTAAGGGAATCAACCGGGGAGCTGTTTTTT. The gene calls are TRBV27 and TRBJ1-3; no definite D call. The end of the DNA fits TRBJ2-2 better, so the J call may be wrong. This CDR3 comprises 14 residues. From germline, CDR1 is MNHEY and CDR2 SMNVEV (reference sequence).

The rearrangement uses TRBV7-9 and TRBJ1-2; D not certain. The CDR3 length is 11 residues. CDR1 is SEHNR, CDR2 FQNEAQ, per germline (reference sequence). Trimming took off 3 bases at V and 6 bases at J, with 5 bases between the two ends. DNA of the CDR3: TGTGCCAGCAGCTTTAGCCATGGCTACACCTTC. It codes for CASSFSHGYTF.

This clone is a singleton in its sample. V usage is TRBV30 and J usage is TRBJ2-7; D call uncertain. Trimming took 0 bases from V and 7 from J, leaving 13 bases between them. Germline V gene sequence: CDR1 GTSNPN, CDR2 SVGIG (reference sequence). The CDR3 runs 13 residues. The CDR3 is CAWSVSVYGEQYF. CDR3 coding DNA: TGTGCCTGGAGTGTATCCGTTTACGGAGAGCAGTACTTC.

In this sample, this clone turned up once. The rearrangement uses TRBV28 and TRBJ1-4; 7 bases line up with TRBD1. From germline, CDR1 is MDHEN and CDR2 SYDVKM. Trimming cost V 3 bases and J 3 bases; bases outside gene matches: 4. The CDR3 consists of 15 residues. The CDR3 nucleotides read TGTGCCAGCAGTTTTTCCGGGACAGCTAATGAAAAACTGTTTTTT. Its protein is CASSFSGTANEKLFF.